This T cell receptor beta chain was identified during a study of cytomegalovirus exposure and HLA in healthy donors. With respect to this clone: Its matching antigen is unknown.

V was cut by 3 bases and J by 6 bases, with 14 bases left in between. Germline lookup yields CDR1 KGHSH and CDR2 LQKENI. The CDR3 runs to 14 residues. The study, taken as a whole, reports: Specific recognition of CMV antigens was confirmed in vitro for a few chains (all CMV-associated). Rare TCR sequences dominated, though some public TCRs recurred in many donors. Some TCR beta chains (roughly 160 of them) were listed as cytomegalovirus-associated.

Sequencing was performed with immunoSEQ multiplex PCR; in TCRdb, only in-frame clones are kept and a portion is missing. The sample lists around 300,000 clones, 80% to 90% occurring once. V and J are TRBV18 and TRBJ2-5; D is perhaps TRBD2 (5 bases). This TCR was sampled from a woman in her late teens or twenties in good health and CMV-seronegative. The sample taken for sequencing was PBMCs. The CDR3 loop is CASSPGGSRKTQYF. CDR3 DNA: TGTGCCAGCTCACCCGGAGGCAGTCGAAAGACCCAGTACTTC.